A selection of T cell receptor beta chains follows, all from one sample in a study of T cells in localized non-small cell lung cancer. Method: immunoSEQ multiplex PCR; TCRdb's copy keeps in-frame clones and lacks some. The table records under 2,000 clones, about 22% of them present only once. The sequences come from normal lung tissue next to the tumor, collected before any cancer treatment. These receptors were taken from a man between 18 and 50 years old with stage I lung adenocarcinoma. Each CDR3 is given with its conserved first and last residue. The order of the fields is J gene, clone size, D gene, V gene, CDR3 protein, CDR3 DNA. D genes are given only for firm matches. The size of a clone is reported for some rows only, either as once, few or many, or as a class for expanded clones.

J gene: TRBJ2-1
clone size: .
D gene: .
V gene: TRBV25-1
CDR3 protein: CASSASWSSYNEQFF
CDR3 DNA: TGTGCCAGCAGTGCGTCTTGGAGCTCCTACAATGAGCAGTTCTTC

J gene: TRBJ2-2
clone size: .
D gene: .
V gene: TRBV11-3
CDR3 protein: CASSLDKGTGELFF
CDR3 DNA: TGTGCCAGCAGCTTAGATAAGGGCACCGGGGAGCTGTTTTTT

J gene: TRBJ2-7
clone size: few
D gene: TRBD1
V gene: TRBV6-8
CDR3 protein: CASRKDRVTTYEQYF
CDR3 DNA: TGTGCCAGCAGGAAAGACAGGGTAACTACCTACGAGCAGTACTTC

J gene: TRBJ1-5
clone size: once
D gene: .
V gene: TRBV25-1
CDR3 protein: CASSGAVNNQPQHF
CDR3 DNA: TGTGCCAGCAGTGGAGCAGTCAATAATCAGCCCCAGCATTTT

J gene: TRBJ1-5
clone size: .
D gene: .
V gene: TRBV11-3
CDR3 protein: CASSWGHSNQPQHF
CDR3 DNA: TGTGCCAGCAGCTGGGGACATAGCAATCAGCCCCAGCATTTT

J gene: TRBJ1-1
clone size: medium-sized
D gene: .
V gene: TRBV28
CDR3 protein: CASSLTGRSTEAFF
CDR3 DNA: TGTGCCAGCAGTTTAACAGGGAGGAGTACTGAAGCTTTCTTT

J gene: TRBJ1-2
clone size: .
D gene: .
V gene: TRBV12-5
CDR3 protein: CASFGGEGGYTF
CDR3 DNA: TGTGCCAGCTTTGGGGGCGAGGGTGGCTACACCTTC

J gene: TRBJ1-6
clone size: .
D gene: .
V gene: TRBV7-6
CDR3 protein: CASSLVGEGDSPLHF
CDR3 DNA: TGTGCCAGCAGCTTGGTTGGGGAAGGGGATTCACCCCTCCACTTT

J gene: TRBJ2-7
clone size: few
D gene: .
V gene: TRBV6-8
CDR3 protein: CASSSATLVIREQYF
CDR3 DNA: TGTGCCAGCAGTTCAGCCACCTTGGTAATTCGGGAGCAGTACTTC

J gene: TRBJ1-2
clone size: few
D gene: TRBD1
V gene: TRBV9
CDR3 protein: CASSDSQGARGYGYTF
CDR3 DNA: TGTGCCAGCAGTGATTCACAGGGGGCGAGAGGCTATGGCTACACCTTC

J gene: TRBJ2-2
clone size: .
D gene: TRBD1
V gene: TRBV5-1
CDR3 protein: CASSSAPGQGSSELFF
CDR3 DNA: TGCGCCAGCAGCTCGGCTCCGGGACAGGGAAGCTCGGAGCTGTTTTTT

J gene: TRBJ2-3
clone size: .
D gene: TRBD2
V gene: TRBV9
CDR3 protein: CASSGTSGGTDTQYF
CDR3 DNA: TGTGCCAGCAGCGGGACTAGCGGGGGAACAGATACGCAGTATTTT

J gene: TRBJ2-3
clone size: .
D gene: TRBD1
V gene: TRBV5-1
CDR3 protein: CASSPGDSYTDTQYF
CDR3 DNA: TGCGCCAGCAGCCCCGGGGACAGCTACACAGATACGCAGTATTTT

J gene: TRBJ1-5
clone size: .
D gene: .
V gene: TRBV28
CDR3 protein: CASSQGVLGRDTKDQPQHF
CDR3 DNA: TGTGCCAGCAGCCAGGGCGTCCTCGGGAGGGACACCAAGGATCAGCCCCAGCATTTT

J gene: TRBJ1-3
clone size: .
D gene: .
V gene: TRBV6-8
CDR3 protein: CAINNGAGTIYF
CDR3 DNA: TGTGCCATCAATAATGGTGCCGGCACCATATATTTT

J gene: TRBJ1-5
clone size: .
D gene: .
V gene: TRBV7-8
CDR3 protein: CASSLGTVEPQHF
CDR3 DNA: TGTGCCAGCAGCTTAGGGACAGTCGAGCCCCAGCATTTT

J gene: TRBJ2-7
clone size: .
D gene: TRBD2
V gene: TRBV9
CDR3 protein: CASSAGLASSYEQYF
CDR3 DNA: TGTGCCAGCAGCGCGGGACTAGCGAGCTCCTACGAGCAGTACTTC

J gene: TRBJ2-3
clone size: .
D gene: .
V gene: TRBV5-1
CDR3 protein: CASSLVLGNTDTQYF
CDR3 DNA: TGCGCCAGCAGCTTGGTGTTAGGGAACACAGATACGCAGTATTTT

J gene: TRBJ2-1
clone size: .
D gene: .
V gene: TRBV28
CDR3 protein: CASSEGDLPYNEQFF
CDR3 DNA: TGTGCCAGCAGCGAGGGGGACTTACCCTACAATGAGCAGTTCTTC

J gene: TRBJ2-2
clone size: few
D gene: TRBD1
V gene: TRBV30
CDR3 protein: CAWLGGEGNTGELFF
CDR3 DNA: TGTGCCTGGCTAGGGGGCGAGGGGAACACCGGGGAGCTGTTTTTT

J gene: TRBJ2-7
clone size: few
D gene: .
V gene: TRBV6-8
CDR3 protein: CASSSLRVGAYEQYF
CDR3 DNA: TGTGCCAGCAGTTCGTTACGGGTCGGGGCCTACGAGCAGTACTTC

J gene: TRBJ2-3
clone size: few
D gene: .
V gene: TRBV7-5
CDR3 protein: CASSFWAGTDTQYF
CDR3 DNA: TGTGCCAGCAGCTTTTGGGCGGGGACAGATACGCAGTATTTT